This entry lists 8 T cell receptor beta chains sequenced from one sample in a study of blood T cell repertoires in COVID-19. Here immunoSEQ multiplex PCR was the method, and the copy in TCRdb shows in-frame clones only, minus some. The sample contains approximately 240,000 clones, just under 85% of which appear only once. The specimen was PBMCs or T cells enriched from blood (not recorded which). The origin of the receptors is a woman aged 40-49 years with acute COVID-19.

The J gene is TRBJ2-3, the V gene TRBV9, with 8 bases identical to TRBD2. The CDR3 loop spans 17 amino acids. With V trimmed by 3 bases and J by 4 bases, 13 bases remained unmatched. CDR1 and CDR2 from the germline V gene are SGDLS and YYNGEE. DNA of the CDR3: TGTGCCAGCAGCGGACGCCCCTTCGCGGGGGGTGCAGATACGCAGTATTTT. The encoded protein is CASSGRPFAGGADTQYF. Using reference TRBV9 and TRBJ2-3 for the parts outside the CDR3, the full variable domain is DSGVTQTPKHLITATGQRVTLRCSPRSGDLSVYWYQQSLDQGLQFLIQYYNGEERAKGNILERFSAQQFPDLHSELNLSSLELGDSALYFCASSGRPFAGGADTQYFGPGTRLTVL.

This clone showed up just once. The rearrangement uses TRBV29-1 and TRBJ2-2; 10 nucleotides align to TRBD1. This CDR3 contains 16 residues. CDR1 is SQVTM and CDR2 is ANQGSEA in the germline V gene. Trimming removed 1 base from V and 5 bases from J; junction bases left unmatched: 7. This CDR3 is CSVEGTGGSGTGELFF. The CDR3 DNA reads as TGCAGCGTTGAAGGGACAGGGGGAAGCGGGACCGGGGAGCTGTTTTTT.

This clone was picked up one time. Other nucleotide sequences from this sample produce the same CDR3. The rearrangement uses TRBV2 and TRBJ2-3, with D possibly being TRBD2 (5 bases). V lost 7 bases, J lost 2 bases, and 10 bases lay in between. CDR1 is SNHLY, CDR2 FYNNEI, per germline. The CDR3 covers 13 residues. CDR3 in amino acids: CASMRETTDTQYF. CDR3 nucleotides: TGTGCCAGCATGAGGGAAACCACAGATACGCAGTATTTT.

The chain uses TRBV5-1 and TRBJ2-5, with D possibly matching TRBD1 (5 bases). The CDR3 loop spans 16 amino acids. V lost 0 bases to trimming and J lost 1 base, with 13 bases between them. The V gene's germline CDR1 is SGHRS and CDR2 YFSETQ. The CDR3 DNA is TGCGCCAGCAGCTTGGACGGGTGGGGCGGCCAAGAGACCCAGTACTTC. Its translation: CASSLDGWGGQETQYF.

This sequence joins TRBV7-8 and TRBJ1-5; TRBD1 is a possible D gene (6 bases). V was trimmed by 2 bases and J by 5 bases, leaving 16 bases between them. CDR3 size: 16 residues. CDR1 SGHVS and CDR2 FQNEAQ come from the germline V gene. CDR3 coding DNA: TGTGCCAGCAGCTTATCGCGAAGGACAGCAGATCAGCCCCAGCATTTT. As protein: CASSLSRRTADQPQHF.

The chain links TRBV28 to TRBJ1-6; unclear D gene. In germline, CDR1 is MDHEN, CDR2 SYDVKM. V was pared by 5 bases and J by 10 bases, with 6 bases between. The length of the CDR3 is 11 residues. CDR3 nucleotides: TGTGCCAGCAGTCTGTCGTCACCCCTCCACTTT. Amino acid sequence: CASSLSSPLHF.

The rearrangement links TRBV19 to TRBJ1-5; D is perhaps TRBD1 (6 bases). Trimming took off 6 bases at V and 0 bases at J, with 9 bases between the two ends. The CDR3 length is 14 residues. In germline, CDR1 is LNHDA, CDR2 SQIVND (reference sequence). CDR3 DNA: TGTGCCAGTAGGCCAGGGGCTAGCAATCAGCCCCAGCATTTT. This sequence encodes CASRPGASNQPQHF.

CDR3 sequence: CASSFITTSGGADTQYF. Written as DNA, the CDR3 is TGCGCCAGCAGCTTCATTACGACTAGCGGGGGAGCAGATACGCAGTATTTT. V gene TRBV5-1 combines with J gene TRBJ2-3; 12 nucleotides line up with TRBD2. V gave up 2 bases and J gave up 4 bases; unmatched junction bases: 8. The CDR3 spans 17 residues. The germline CDR1 and CDR2 sequences are SGHRS and YFSETQ.